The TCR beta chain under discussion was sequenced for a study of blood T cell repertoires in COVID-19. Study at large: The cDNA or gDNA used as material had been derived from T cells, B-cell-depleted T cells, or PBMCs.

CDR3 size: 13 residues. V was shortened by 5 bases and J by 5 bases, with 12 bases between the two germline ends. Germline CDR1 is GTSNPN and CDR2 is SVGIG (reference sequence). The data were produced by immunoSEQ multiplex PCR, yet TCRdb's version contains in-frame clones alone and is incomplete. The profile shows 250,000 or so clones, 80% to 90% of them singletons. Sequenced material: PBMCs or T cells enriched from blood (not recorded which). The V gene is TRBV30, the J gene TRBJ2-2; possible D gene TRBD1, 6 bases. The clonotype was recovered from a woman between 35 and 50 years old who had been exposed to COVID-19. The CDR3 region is CAWDQQGTGELFF. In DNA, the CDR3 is TGTGCCTGGGACCAACAGGGAACCGGGGAGCTGTTTTTT. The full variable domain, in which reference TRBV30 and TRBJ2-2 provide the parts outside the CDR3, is SQTIHQWPATLVQPVGSPLSLECTVEGTSNPNLYWYRQAAGRGLQLLFYSVGIGQISSEVPQNLSASRPQDRQFILSSKKLLLSDSGFYLCAWDQQGTGELFFGEGSRLTVL.